A selection of T cell receptor beta chains follows, all from one sample in a study of OX40 agonist ivuxolimab in advanced cancers. TCRdb's table, derived via immunoSEQ multiplex PCR, lists solely in-frame clones and lacks some. The sample holds tens of thousands of clones, over 90% seen once. The input for sequencing was CD4+ or CD8+ T cells sorted from blood, taken in a trial of the OX40 agonist ivuxolimab. The receptors originated from an adult with an advanced solid tumor such as melanoma, head and neck, liver or kidney cancer. Both conserved end residues are part of each CDR3. A D gene is named only where the DNA matches it firmly. Rows may omit the clone size; those that give it use once, few, many or a size class.

size | D | J | V | DNA | CDR3
. | TRBD1 | TRBJ2-7 | TRBV5-5 | TGTGCCAGCAGCTTGGCAGGGGGAGTTTCCGAGCAGTACTTC | CASSLAGGVSEQYF
. | . | TRBJ1-4 | TRBV4-2 | TGTGCCAGCAGCCAAGATTTGGGAGGGCTTGTCGGTAAACTGTTTTTT | CASSQDLGGLVGKLFF
. | . | TRBJ1-5 | TRBV6-5 | TGTGCCAGCAGTCAGATACAGGGGCCCCAGCATTTT | CASSQIQGPQHF
. | . | TRBJ1-1 | TRBV7-9 | TGTGCCAGCAGCCCCAGGGGTCTAGGAGCTTTCTTT | CASSPRGLGAFF
. | . | TRBJ2-1 | TRBV4-3 | TGCGCCAGCAGCCAAGATCAAGGGTCTTACAATGAGCAGTTCTTC | CASSQDQGSYNEQFF
. | TRBD1 | TRBJ2-5 | TRBV9 | TGTGCCAGCATAAGGCATATGGGACAGGGGGTAACGGAGACCCAGTACTTC | CASIRHMGQGVTETQYF
. | . | TRBJ1-1 | TRBV7-9 | TGTGCCAGCAGCTTCTGGACCACTGAAGCTTTCTTT | CASSFWTTEAFF
few | . | TRBJ1-1 | TRBV9 | TGTGCCAGCAGCGTAGCTGCCAGACCACCTAAGAACACTGAAGCTTTCTTT | CASSVAARPPKNTEAFF
. | TRBD1 | TRBJ2-2 | TRBV10-3 | TGTGCCATCAGTGAGGCGGACAGGGGAAACACCGGGGAGCTGTTTTTT | CAISEADRGNTGELFF
. | . | TRBJ1-1 | TRBV5-5 | TGTGCCAGCAGTAAGAACACTGAAGCTTTCTTT | CASSKNTEAFF
. | . | TRBJ2-7 | TRBV2 | TGTGCCAGCAGTCTGAAGGGTTACGAGCAGTACTTC | CASSLKGYEQYF
. | . | TRBJ2-3 | TRBV6-1 | TGTGCCAGCAGCGCGACAGGAGCCACAGATACGCAGTATTTT | CASSATGATDTQYF
. | . | TRBJ1-5 | TRBV19 | TGTGCCAGTAGTATATGGGGGGCAGGTGAACAGCCCCAGCATTTT | CASSIWGAGEQPQHF
once | TRBD1 | TRBJ2-3 | TRBV18 | TGTGCCAGCTCACGCGGGACAGGGTCTACAGATACGCAGTATTTT | CASSRGTGSTDTQYF
. | . | TRBJ2-7 | TRBV29-1 | TGCAGCGTTGGGGAGGCCTTAGCCTACGAGCAGTACTTC | CSVGEALAYEQYF
. | TRBD2 | TRBJ2-1 | TRBV11-2 | TGTGCCAGCAGCTTAGAACTAGCGGGGGGGCTCTATGAGCAGTTCTTC | CASSLELAGGLYEQFF
. | . | TRBJ2-7 | TRBV19 | TGTGCCAGTAGTCGGTGGGAGAACGAGCAGTACTTC | CASSRWENEQYF
once | . | TRBJ2-7 | TRBV6-5 | TGTGCCAGCAGTTACGGCCCACTACTAGTCATCTACGAGCAGTACTTC | CASSYGPLLVIYEQYF
. | . | TRBJ2-7 | TRBV30 | TGTGCCTGGAGTTTAGGCCCCTACGAGCAGTACTTC | CAWSLGPYEQYF
. | . | TRBJ2-1 | TRBV9 | TGTGCCAGCAGCGTCCAGGACTACAATGAGCAGTTCTTC | CASSVQDYNEQFF
. | TRBD2 | TRBJ2-4 | TRBV28 | TGTGCCAGCAGTTTCGGGGGGGCCAAAAACATTCAGTACTTC | CASSFGGAKNIQYF
. | . | TRBJ2-1 | TRBV30 | TGTGCCTGGAGTGTAGGTCCAGGGATCAATGAGCAGTTCTTC | CAWSVGPGINEQFF
. | . | TRBJ1-5 | TRBV7-2 | TGTGCCAGCAGCCCTGGACTAATAGGGGTTGGTCAGCCCCAGCATTTT | CASSPGLIGVGQPQHF
. | TRBD1 | TRBJ1-5 | TRBV5-6 | TGTGCCAGCAGCTTGGGGGTCCGGGACAGCTACAATCAGCCCCAGCATTTT | CASSLGVRDSYNQPQHF
. | . | TRBJ2-7 | TRBV6-5 | TGTGCCAGCAGTTACGGGGTAGGGGGCTCCTACGAGCAGTACTTC | CASSYGVGGSYEQYF
. | . | TRBJ1-1 | TRBV4-1 | TGCGCCAGCAGCCAAGTGACGGAGAACACTGAAGCTTTCTTT | CASSQVTENTEAFF
. | . | TRBJ1-5 | TRBV6-5 | TGTGCCAGCAGTTACGCGGGGGGGAATCAGCCCCAGCATTTT | CASSYAGGNQPQHF
. | . | TRBJ1-2 | TRBV29-1 | TGCAGCGTTGAACCAAACACGGATGGCTACACCTTC | CSVEPNTDGYTF
. | TRBD1 | TRBJ1-2 | TRBV19 | TGTGCCACCAGGATGGGGGGACAGGGCCATGGCTACACCTTC | CATRMGGQGHGYTF
. | . | TRBJ2-2 | TRBV5-5 | TGTGCCAGCACCCTTTGGGTATCGGGGGAGCTGTTTTTT | CASTLWVSGELFF
. | TRBD2 | TRBJ2-5 | TRBV4-1 | TGCGCCAGCAGCACGGGACTAGCGGGAGGGGACCAGTACTTC | CASSTGLAGGDQYF
. | TRBD1 | TRBJ2-1 | TRBV4-1 | TGCGCCAGCAGCCAAGAAGGACAGGGGTCCCTCTTTTACAATGAGCAGTTCTTC | CASSQEGQGSLFYNEQFF
. | . | TRBJ1-4 | TRBV6-1 | TGTGCCAGCAGTGGGACAAATGAAAAACTGTTTTTT | CASSGTNEKLFF
once | . | TRBJ2-3 | TRBV11-2 | TGTGCCAGCAGCTTACGACAGAGCACAGATACGCAGTATTTT | CASSLRQSTDTQYF
. | . | TRBJ2-1 | TRBV2 | TGTGCCAGCAGAGGACGGGACAATGAGCAGTTCTTC | CASRGRDNEQFF
. | TRBD1 | TRBJ2-5 | TRBV27 | TGTGCCAGCAGTCAAACAGGGGACCAAGAGACCCAGTACTTC | CASSQTGDQETQYF
. | . | TRBJ2-1 | TRBV4-2 | TGTGCCAGCAGCCAAGGCCTAGCGTATTACAATGAGCAGTTCTTC | CASSQGLAYYNEQFF
. | TRBD1 | TRBJ2-7 | TRBV7-9 | TGTGCCAGCAGCAACACAGGGGCCTACGAGCAGTACTTC | CASSNTGAYEQYF
. | . | TRBJ2-7 | TRBV4-1 | TGCGCCAGCAGCCTAGGGAGTTTCTCCTACGAGCAGTACTTC | CASSLGSFSYEQYF
. | . | TRBJ2-1 | TRBV19 | TGTGCCAGTAGTAGGGGCTACAATGAGCAGTTCTTC | CASSRGYNEQFF
. | TRBD1 | TRBJ2-7 | TRBV9 | TGTGCCGGCAGCGTAGCTGCGGGGGGACAGGGGGCCTACGAGCAGTACTTC | CAGSVAAGGQGAYEQYF
. | TRBD1 | TRBJ2-4 | TRBV12-5 | TGTGCTAGCAAGGGGACAGGGGTCGCCAAAAACATTCAGTACTTC | CASKGTGVAKNIQYF
. | TRBD1 | TRBJ1-1 | TRBV9 | TGTGCCAGCAGCTTCACAGGGGGCATTTCTGAAGCTTTCTTT | CASSFTGGISEAFF
. | TRBD2 | TRBJ2-3 | TRBV30 | TGTGCCTGGAGTGGACTTCGACAGGCCAAAATGACTAGCGGGAGCACAGATACGCAGTATTTT | CAWSGLRQAKMTSGSTDTQYF
. | TRBD2 | TRBJ2-3 | TRBV11-3 | TGTGCCAGCAGCCAGGGACTAGCGGGCCCCACAGATACGCAGTATTTT | CASSQGLAGPTDTQYF
. | . | TRBJ2-7 | TRBV29-1 | TGCAGCGGAGCGTGGAGCTCCTACGAGCAGTACTTC | CSGAWSSYEQYF